What follows are 23 T cell receptor beta chains derived from one specimen sequenced in a study of cytomegalovirus exposure and HLA in healthy donors. The PCR employed 60 Vbeta primers together with 13 Jbeta primers. The method was immunoSEQ multiplex PCR; TCRdb's version includes in-frame clones alone and lacks a portion of them. The sample has roughly 89,000 clones; around 82% are singletons. Material: PBMCs. Receptor source: a man in his late teens or twenties in good health and CMV-seronegative.

The chain uses TRBV25-1 and TRBJ1-1, with D possibly TRBD1 on 6 matching bases. Germline assignment: CDR1 MGHDK and CDR2 SYGVNS. Trimming removed 5 bases from V and 7 bases from J, with 17 bases in between. The length of the CDR3 is 14 residues. DNA for the CDR3: TGTGCCAGCAGTTACAGGGCGCGAACGGATGAAGCTTTCTTT. Protein product: CASSYRARTDEAFF.

This chain connects TRBV11-3 to TRBJ1-1; 7 nucleotides line up with TRBD1. Trimming at V came to 5 bases and at J to 8 bases, leaving 8 bases not matched to a gene. The CDR3 covers 13 residues. Germline assignment: CDR1 SGHNT and CDR2 YENEEA. CDR3 coding DNA: TGTGCCAGCAGCGCGGGACAGCCAGGAGAAGCTTTCTTT. It yields the protein CASSAGQPGEAFF.

This rearrangement joins TRBV11-1 to TRBJ2-7, with TRBD1 matching 7 bases. This CDR3 contains 12 residues. Germline values: CDR1 SGHAT, CDR2 FQDESV (reference sequence). The V and J ends lost 4 bases and 4 bases, in that order; junction bases with no gene match: 1. For the CDR3, the DNA is TGTGCCAGCAGCTCGACAGGGTACGAGCAGTACTTC. It yields the protein CASSSTGYEQYF.

V and J are TRBV6-6 and TRBJ1-6; D perhaps matches TRBD1 (6 bases). Trimming removed 5 bases from V and 0 bases from J, with 11 bases in between. The germline V gene encodes CDR1 MNHNY and CDR2 SVGAGI (reference sequence). CDR3 length: 16 residues. This chain's CDR3 is CASSPTGSSYNSPLHF. Written as DNA, the CDR3 is TGTGCCAGCAGTCCTACAGGGAGCTCCTATAATTCACCCCTCCACTTT.

V and J are TRBV19 and TRBJ1-6; D unresolved. This CDR3 has 18 amino acids. Trimming left V 3 bases short and J 4 bases short, with 19 bases between. The germline gives CDR1 LNHDA, CDR2 SQIVND (reference sequence). The chain's CDR3 is CASSIAPLGSLYNSPLHF. The CDR3 DNA reads TGTGCCAGTAGTATTGCTCCTTTGGGCAGCCTATATAATTCACCCCTCCACTTT.

The CDR3 DNA is TGCAGCGTTGAAGATTGGGGACTAGCGGGGAAAGAGACCCAGTACTTC. It yields the protein CSVEDWGLAGKETQYF. The chain is built from TRBV29-1 and TRBJ2-5; the match to TRBD2 covers 13 bases. Germline lookup yields CDR1 SQVTM and CDR2 ANQGSEA. The J segment lost 3 bases and the V segment lost 0 bases, leaving 4 bases of the junction unmatched. The CDR3 has 16 residues.

The V call is TRBV7-9, the J call TRBJ1-2, with D possibly TRBD1 on 6 matching bases. CDR1 SEHNR and CDR2 FQNEAQ come from the germline V gene (reference sequence). V dropped 0 bases and J dropped 8 bases, with 10 bases sitting between them. The CDR3 sequence is 13 residues long. CDR3 loop: CASSLAAGGGYTF. CDR3 nucleotide sequence: TGTGCCAGCAGCTTAGCTGCTGGGGGCGGCTACACCTTC.

The chain combines TRBV4-1 with TRBJ2-3; D is possibly TRBD1 (6 bases). Germline V gene lookup returns CDR1 MGHRA and CDR2 YSYEKL. The CDR3 runs 15 residues. V was cut by 1 base and J by 0 bases, with 8 bases left in between. The CDR3 bases are TGCGCCAGCAGCCAAGCTGGACAGAGCACAGATACGCAGTATTTT. It is translated as CASSQAGQSTDTQYF.

CDR3 protein: CASSLRQGGINTEAFF. CDR3 in DNA: TGTGCCAGCTCACTGAGACAGGGGGGGATTAACACTGAAGCTTTCTTT. The chain links TRBV18 to TRBJ1-1; 9 bases match TRBD1. The CDR3 has 16 residues. Looked up from germline, CDR1 is KGHSH and CDR2 is LQKENI. The V gene end was trimmed by 4 bases and the J gene end by 2 bases; junction bases not matched to a gene: 8.

This clone has a handful of counts. This chain connects TRBV5-1 to TRBJ1-1; D gene ambiguous. Germline assignment: CDR1 SGHRS and CDR2 YFSETQ. Trimming removed 0 bases at V and 1 base at J, with 13 bases between. The CDR3 sequence is 16 residues long. CDR3 DNA: TGCGCCAGCAGCTTGGATCCCCAAAATAGGAACACTGAAGCTTTCTTT. This gives the protein CASSLDPQNRNTEAFF.

This rearrangement joins TRBV19 to TRBJ1-5; D remains unclear. Germline values: CDR1 LNHDA, CDR2 SQIVND (reference sequence). CDR3 size: 13 residues. Trimming took off 7 bases at V and 5 bases at J, with 12 bases between the two ends. The CDR3 spells CASTQARDQPQHF. CDR3 bases: TGTGCCAGTACCCAAGCGAGGGATCAGCCCCAGCATTTT.

Only one count was recorded for this clone. The rearrangement joins TRBV19 to TRBJ2-1; the match to TRBD1 covers 9 bases. J was trimmed by 7 bases and V by 1 base; bases with no gene match: 11. The germline V gene has CDR1 LNHDA and CDR2 SQIVND (reference sequence). The CDR3 has 17 amino acids. The CDR3 DNA is TGTGCCAGTAGTATAGGGTACCTACAGGGGGCCCCAAATGAGCAGTTCTTC. Residues: CASSIGYLQGAPNEQFF.

This rearrangement joins TRBV10-3 to TRBJ1-1; D might be TRBD1 (6 bases). The CDR3 contains 15 residues. The ends were cut back, 10 bases at V and 2 bases at J, with 20 bases in the middle. CDR1 is ENHRY, CDR2 SYGVKD, per germline. The CDR3 DNA is TGTGCCACAGGGGACCGCGAACGGGGAAACACTGAAGCTTTCTTT. Amino acids: CATGDRERGNTEAFF.

The chain combines TRBV4-1 with TRBJ2-1; 7 bases fit TRBD1. V dropped 4 bases and J dropped 10; count of bases not matched to a gene: 13. The CDR3 totals 15 residues. Looked up from germline, CDR1 is MGHRA and CDR2 is YSYEKL. CDR3 nucleotides: TGCGCCAGCAGCCCCCCGGGACAGAGACTCAGGGAGCAGTTCTTC. Translation: CASSPPGQRLREQFF.

The rearrangement links TRBV5-8 to TRBJ2-4; 7 bases line up with TRBD1. CDR1 and CDR2 (germline): SGHTS, YDEGEE. The CDR3 contains 19 residues. The V segment lost 1 base and the J segment 0 bases; nucleotides outside the gene matches: 13. This CDR3 is CASSLPRTGMYLAKNIQYF. The CDR3 coding sequence is TGTGCCAGCAGCTTGCCCCGGACAGGAATGTATCTAGCCAAAAACATTCAGTACTTC.

The V and J genes are TRBV6-5 and TRBJ1-4; 12 bases map to TRBD1. CDR3 length: 13 residues. V lost 11 bases, J lost 8 bases, and 6 bases stayed unmatched. Germline V CDR1 and CDR2: MNHEY, SVGAGI. CDR3 protein: CAAGTGGVEKLFF. In DNA, the CDR3 is TGTGCCGCTGGGACAGGGGGCGTAGAAAAACTGTTTTTT.

The chain links TRBV30 to TRBJ1-5; maybe TRBD1 (6 bases). Trimming shortened V by 2 bases and J by 1 base, and 15 bases separated the two germline ends. The length of the CDR3 is 16 residues. CDR1 and CDR2 from the germline V gene are GTSNPN and SVGIG (reference sequence). CDR3 nucleotides: TGTGCCTGGAGTCGGCTGGGGGCGAAGAGCAATCAGCCCCAGCATTTT. It is translated as CAWSRLGAKSNQPQHF.

The rearrangement joins TRBV29-1 to TRBJ1-1, with TRBD1 as a possible D gene (5 bases). The CDR3 runs to 15 residues. V shed 7 bases and J shed 3 bases, with 21 bases lying between them. Germline V CDR1 and CDR2: SQVTM, ANQGSEA. CDR3 DNA sequence: TGCAGCGCGCGGGGCCAATGGGGTGAGGACACTGAAGCTTTCTTT. The encoded protein is CSARGQWGEDTEAFF.

The CDR3 sequence: CASSLSQGGNTEAFF. CDR3 bases: TGTGCCAGTAGTCTCTCACAGGGGGGAAACACTGAAGCTTTCTTT. The chain couples TRBV19 to TRBJ1-1; 8 bases map to TRBD1. V was pared by 5 bases and J by 2 bases, with 7 bases of the junction left unmatched. The CDR3 is 15 residues long. Germline lookup yields CDR1 LNHDA and CDR2 SQIVND (reference sequence).

V usage is TRBV5-1 and J usage is TRBJ2-7, with D possibly matching TRBD2 (5 bases). The CDR3 contains 14 residues. Looked up from germline, CDR1 is SGHRS and CDR2 is YFSETQ. V was pared by 5 bases and J by 5 bases, with 17 bases between. CDR3 nucleotide sequence: TGCGCCAGCAGGGTATGGCATACCGGGGACGAGCAGTACTTC. Translated: CASRVWHTGDEQYF.

This clone was found once. The chain is built from TRBV11-2 and TRBJ1-2; 8 positions agree with TRBD1. J gave up 4 bases and V 0 bases, and 4 bases lay outside the gene matches. This CDR3 comprises 15 residues. The germline V gene encodes CDR1 SGHAT and CDR2 FQNNGV. The DNA for the CDR3 is TGTGCCAGCAGCTTAGATGGGACAGGCGGCTATGGCTACACCTTC. Protein product: CASSLDGTGGYGYTF.

This chain joins TRBV11-2 and TRBJ2-7, with 8 bases aligning to TRBD2. The CDR3 has 16 amino acids. The V gene's germline CDR1 is SGHAT and CDR2 FQNNGV. J lost 4 bases, V lost 0 bases, and 8 bases had no gene match. In nucleotides, the CDR3 is TGTGCCAGCAGCTTAGACGGGGCGGGGGGAATATACGAGCAGTACTTC. It translates to CASSLDGAGGIYEQYF. The whole variable domain, filled in from reference TRBV11-2 and TRBJ2-7, reads EAGVAQSPRYKIIEKRQSVAFWCNPISGHATLYWYQQILGQGPKLLIQFQNNGVVDDSQLPKDRFSAERLKGVDSTLKIQPAKLEDSAVYLCASSLDGAGGIYEQYFGPGTRLTVT.

The chain carries TRBV27 and TRBJ1-6; perhaps TRBD1 as D (5 bases). Per germline, CDR1 MNHEY and CDR2 SMNVEV (reference sequence). V lost 6 bases and J lost 5, with 11 bases in between. This CDR3 has 14 amino acids. As DNA, the CDR3 is TGTGCCAGCAGGGGGGGTAGGGATAATTCACCCCTCCACTTT. Translating it yields CASRGGRDNSPLHF.